What follows are 12 T cell receptor beta chains derived from one specimen sequenced in a study of early T cells in non-severe SARS-CoV-2 infection. TCRdb itself ran the 5' RACE reads through MiXCR, one entry per CDR3 protein. The table shows about 50,000 distinct CDR3 sequences, with about 9.3% occurring only once. The sequenced sample consisted of whole blood. These receptors came from an adult who was a healthcare worker with PCR-confirmed SARS-CoV-2 infection or an uninfected control (not recorded which).

In its sample, this clonotype was seen many times. The V call is TRBV24-1, the J call TRBJ1-3; D is possibly TRBD1 (5 bases). Germline CDR1 and CDR2: KGHDR and SFDVKD. The CDR3 runs 15 residues. V was clipped by 6 bases and J by 6 bases, with 17 bases between them. CDR3 sequence reads: CATSRKTVSENTIYF. As DNA, the CDR3 is TGTGCCACCAGTCGAAAGACAGTGTCCGAAAACACCATATATTTT.

This clonotype was picked up a small number of times. The chain joins TRBV28 to TRBJ2-7; D is unclear. V dropped 2 bases and J dropped 9 bases, with 8 bases sitting between them. Per germline, CDR1 MDHEN and CDR2 SYDVKM. The CDR3 runs 11 residues. The CDR3 sequence is CASSLTEGQYF. CDR3 bases: TGTGCCAGCAGTTTAACCGAAGGGCAGTACTTC.

The chain has TRBV6-2 or TRBV6-3 and TRBJ2-1, with D possibly matching TRBD2 (5 bases). This CDR3 spans 15 amino acids. CDR1 is MNHEY, CDR2 SVGEGT, per germline. The V end lost 10 bases, the J end lost 0 bases, and 16 bases lay between the germline ends. CDR3 loop: CATLRSGSSYNEQFF. CDR3 sequence (DNA): TGTGCCACGCTCCGGAGCGGCAGCTCCTACAATGAGCAGTTCTTC.

This sequence joins TRBV3-1 and TRBJ2-7; 12 bases align to TRBD1. V was clipped by 2 bases and J by 6 bases; unmatched bases: 5. The CDR3 runs to 15 residues. The V gene's germline CDR1 is LGHDT and CDR2 YNNKEL (reference sequence). CDR3 sequence (DNA): TGTGCCAGCAGCCAAACGGGACAGGGGGCTCTCGAGCAGTACTTC. Encoded protein: CASSQTGQGALEQYF.

This clonotype was picked up many times. The chain carries TRBV20-1 and TRBJ2-7; D gene uncertain. Trimming pared 0 bases from V and 0 bases from J, leaving 6 bases between. The length of the CDR3 is 13 residues. Germline assignment: CDR1 DFQATT and CDR2 SNEGSKA (reference sequence). The chain's CDR3 is CSARDTASYEQYF. DNA of the CDR3: TGCAGTGCTAGAGATACCGCCTCCTACGAGCAGTACTTC.

This clonotype was recorded many times. The chain carries TRBV25-1 and TRBJ2-5, with D unresolved. Per germline, CDR1 MGHDK and CDR2 SYGVNS. CDR3 length: 10 amino acids. The V and J ends lost 4 bases and 4 bases respectively, with 1 base between them. Here the CDR3 DNA reads TGTGCCAGCAGTGGAGAGACCCAGTACTTC. Translating it yields CASSGETQYF.

V gene TRBV5-6 combines with J gene TRBJ2-3, with D hard to call. This CDR3 contains 13 residues. V was clipped by 2 bases and J by 0 bases, with 4 bases between them. CDR1 is SGHDT, CDR2 YYEEEE, per germline. The CDR3 sequence is CASSFSSTDTQYF. CDR3 DNA sequence: TGTGCCAGCAGCTTCTCTAGCACAGATACGCAGTATTTT.

This clonotype has a count of ten or more. The chain links TRBV25-1 to TRBJ2-7; D uncertain. This CDR3 comprises 12 residues. Trimming removed 5 bases from V and 7 bases from J, with 12 bases in between. Germline lookup yields CDR1 MGHDK and CDR2 SYGVNS. CDR3 nucleotides: TGTGCCAGCAGTATAGTCAATTTTGAGCAGTACTTC. This sequence encodes CASSIVNFEQYF.

Relative to its sample, this clonotype is medium-sized. This chain connects TRBV29-1 to TRBJ1-4; 7 bases align to TRBD1. The V segment lost 4 bases and the J segment 5 bases; nucleotides outside the gene matches: 4. This CDR3 spans 13 amino acids. The germline CDR1 and CDR2 sequences are SQVTM and ANQGSEA. The CDR3 here is CSVGTGRNEKLFF. CDR3 DNA: TGCAGCGTTGGGACAGGTCGGAATGAAAAACTGTTTTTT.

This rearrangement joins TRBV5-1 to TRBJ2-3, with 10 bases lining up with TRBD2. Germline V lookup: CDR1 SGHRS, CDR2 YFSETQ. Trimming removed 3 bases from V and 4 bases from J; junction bases left unmatched: 11. The CDR3 extends over 17 amino acids. Here the CDR3 reads CASSWGLLAGESDTQYF. The CDR3 DNA sequence: TGCGCCAGCAGCTGGGGGTTGCTAGCGGGAGAATCAGATACGCAGTATTTT.

This clonotype was recorded once. The chain links TRBV21-1 to TRBJ2-2; TRBD2 is taken as the D call from the table, unchecked against the DNA. TRBV21-1 is a pseudogene. This CDR3 spans 15 amino acids. CDR3 sequence reads: CASSFSGVGTGELFF. CDR3 sequence (DNA): TGTGCCAGCAGCTTTAGCGGAGTGGGGACCGGGGAGCTGTTTTTT.

In this sample, this clonotype turned up a few times. The chain combines TRBV6-2 or TRBV6-3 with TRBJ1-2, with unresolved D. The CDR3 loop spans 13 amino acids. V dropped 6 bases and J dropped 4 bases, with 12 bases sitting between them. Germline V lookup: CDR1 MNHEY, CDR2 SVGEGT. The DNA of the CDR3 is TGTGCCAGCAGCTACCAAACCGGCTATGGCTACACCTTC. It specifies CASSYQTGYGYTF.